Listed here is a single TCR beta chain. Its antigen is still unknown. Germline and genes here are mouse. With the read ending 4 residues before the CDR3 end, the germline J gene is used to fill in that end. The data were taken from a study of CD8+ T cells in alopecia areata. Overall study: C3H/HeJ donors aged roughly 6-13 months with spontaneous alopecia supplied skin grafted onto approximately 6-11-week-old female C3H/HeJ mice. Study-wide results and caveats: Normal skin contains resident alphabeta T cells, and these are also sequenced in scalp samples. Against the mouse data, patients shared TCRs less clearly, possibly for HLA reasons. Alopecia totalis/universalis scalp especially showed more expanded CD8+ clones than normal scalp.

Following extraction, RNA underwent reverse transcription to cDNA, which served as the sequencing template. Produced via immunoSEQ multiplex PCR; TCRdb's table is partial and in-frame only. Listed for the sample are 290,000 or so clones, none seen a single time. Per germline, CDR1 NSQYPW and CDR2 LRSPGD (reference sequence). CDR3 length: 16 residues. The trim removed 2 bases at V and 3 bases at J, leaving 4 bases unmatched. A sort of pooled cutaneous lymph node cells used CD4, CD8alpha, NKG2D, NKG2ACE and other stains. The sample taken for sequencing was CD4+ T cells sorted from a lymph node. The receptor was derived from a C3H/HeJ mouse with alopecia areata. This mouse strain has H2-k as its MHC haplotype. The chain joins TRBV1 to TRBJ2-7; TRBD2 matches at 13 bases. CDR3 sequence reads: CTCSAPGTGGVYEQYF. CDR3 DNA, as far as it was read: TGCACCTGCAGTGCACCCGGGACTGGGGGGGTCTAT. Supplemented by reference TRBV1 and TRBJ2-7, the full variable domain reads VTLLEQNPRWRLVPRGQAVNLRCILKNSQYPWMSWYQQDLQKQLQWLFTLRSPGDKEVKSLPGADYLATRVTDTELRLQVANMSQGRTLYCTCSAPGTGGVYEQYFGPGTRLTVL.